These 9 T cell receptor beta chains originate from one sample sequenced in a study of blood T cell repertoires in COVID-19. Measured with immunoSEQ multiplex PCR; TCRdb has only the in-frame clones, and not every one. The table includes 150,000 to 200,000 clones, 70% to 90% detected once. Input material: peripheral blood. The receptor set was obtained from a man aged 55 to 70 with acute or convalescent COVID-19.

The chain couples TRBV18 to TRBJ2-1, with TRBD2 as a possible D gene (6 bases). Germline V gives CDR1 KGHSH, CDR2 LQKENI. The V and J ends lost 4 bases and 4 bases respectively, with 17 bases between them. The CDR3 is 16 amino acids. The CDR3 loop is CASSRPSASEYNEQFF. The CDR3 DNA is TGTGCCAGCTCACGACCATCGGCTAGCGAATACAATGAGCAGTTCTTC.

This clone was observed a few times. The rearrangement uses TRBV5-4 and TRBJ2-3, with 11 bases lining up with TRBD2. After removal of 0 bases from V and 11 bases from J, the junction contained 2 bases not matched to a gene. Germline-derived CDR1 and CDR2 are SGHNT and YYREEE (reference sequence). CDR3 size: 13 residues. CDR3 amino acids: CASSLGLAGMQYF. CDR3 nucleotide sequence: TGTGCCAGCAGCTTGGGACTAGCGGGAATGCAGTATTTT.

This chain links TRBV19 with TRBJ1-1, with D possibly being TRBD1 (5 bases). This CDR3 is built from 14 residues. Trimming left V 3 bases short and J 1 base short, with 9 bases between. Germline V gives CDR1 LNHDA, CDR2 SQIVND (reference sequence). CDR3 sequence: CASSIEGENTEAFF. In DNA form, the CDR3 reads TGTGCCAGTAGTATTGAAGGGGAGAACACTGAAGCTTTCTTT.

This sequence joins TRBV6-2 or TRBV6-3 and TRBJ2-7; either TRBD1 or TRBD2 may supply D (5 bases each). Germline V lookup: CDR1 MNHEY, CDR2 SVGEGT. V lost 6 bases and J 6 bases, leaving 6 bases between the germline ends. The CDR3 has 10 amino acids. For the CDR3, the DNA is TGTGCCAGCAGCGGGGCCGAGCAGTACTTC. Translation: CASSGAEQYF.

This chain joins TRBV5-1 and TRBJ2-1, with TRBD1 matching 9 bases. This CDR3 spans 16 amino acids. V dropped 3 bases and J dropped 6; count of bases not matched to a gene: 10. Per germline, CDR1 SGHRS and CDR2 YFSETQ. For the CDR3, the DNA is TGCGCCAGCAGCTCGACCGGGACAGGGTCGACCAATGAGCAGTTCTTC. This translates into CASSSTGTGSTNEQFF. Variable domain in full (rest from reference TRBV5-1 and TRBJ2-1): KAGVTQTPRYLIKTRGQQVTLSCSPISGHRSVSWYQQTPGQGLQFLFEYFSETQRNKGNFPGRFSGRQFSNSRSEMNVSTLELGDSALYLCASSSTGTGSTNEQFFGPGTRLTVL.

The chain recombines TRBV27 with TRBJ2-1; 14 nucleotides align to TRBD2. The CDR3 has 15 amino acids. Germline V gene data show CDR1 as MNHEY and CDR2 as SMNVEV (reference sequence). V lost 11 bases to trimming and J lost 5 bases; unmatched junction nucleotides: 8. The CDR3 loop is CASRGGLAGDNEQFF. The CDR3 bases are TGTGCCTCCCGGGGGGGACTAGCGGGAGACAATGAGCAGTTCTTC.

This clone was picked up one time. A junction end diverges from the germline sequence, so it may reflect a read error. The chain is built from TRBV7-7 and TRBJ2-1; a possible D gene is TRBD1 (6 bases). Germline loops: CDR1 SSHAT, CDR2 FNYEAQ (reference sequence). This CDR3 contains 15 residues. The CDR3 bases are TGTGCTAGCAGCCCTCGGGACACCTCCTACAATGAGCAGTTCTTC. It is translated as CASSPRDTSYNEQFF.

The chain has TRBV19 and TRBJ1-2, with TRBD1 matching over 7 bases. The V gene's germline CDR1 is LNHDA and CDR2 SQIVND (reference sequence). The CDR3 spans 13 residues. The junction had 7 bases not matched to a gene; V was cut back by 10 bases and J by 2 bases. In nucleotides, the CDR3 is TGTGCCAACGCACCGGGACAGAACTATGGCTACACCTTC. It specifies CANAPGQNYGYTF. Using reference TRBV19 and TRBJ1-2 for the parts outside the CDR3, the full variable domain is DGGITQSPKYLFRKEGQNVTLSCEQNLNHDAMYWYRQDPGQGLRLIYYSQIVNDFQKGDIAEGYSVSREKKESFPLTVTSAQKNPTAFYLCANAPGQNYGYTFGSGTRLTVV.

The chain couples TRBV7-9 to TRBJ2-5; D remains ambiguous. The CDR3 runs to 13 residues. V was trimmed by 4 bases and J by 1 base, leaving 7 bases between them. Germline assignment: CDR1 SEHNR and CDR2 FQNEAQ (reference sequence). The CDR3 coding sequence is TGTGCCAGCAGCTCCCCGCGCCAAGAGACCCAGTACTTC. The encoded protein is CASSSPRQETQYF.